These 21 T cell receptor beta chains were all obtained from the same sample, sequenced in a study of cytotoxic CD8 clonotypes in ibrutinib-treated CLL. Profiled with immunoSEQ multiplex PCR; TCRdb holds only in-frame clones, not every one. The sample lists about 200,000 clones; roughly 73% were seen once. Sequenced here: PBMCs, sampled after 12 months of ibrutinib treatment. These receptors originate from a human donor with chronic lymphocytic leukemia.

This clone has a count of ten or more. The chain couples TRBV9 to TRBJ2-5; D ambiguous. The CDR3 contains 11 residues. Germline V CDR1 and CDR2: SGDLS, YYNGEE. Trimming pared 7 bases from V and 10 bases from J, leaving 14 bases between. For the CDR3, the DNA is TGTGCCAGCTCCGACCCGGGTCTCCAGTACTTC. Amino acid sequence: CASSDPGLQYF.

The V call is TRBV11-2, the J call TRBJ2-5; no firm D call. The CDR3 spans 14 residues. Germline V gene data show CDR1 as SGHAT and CDR2 as FQNNGV. Trimming took off 2 bases at V and 0 bases at J, with 7 bases between the two ends. The CDR3 sequence is CASSLRAHQETQYF. The CDR3 nucleotides are TGTGCCAGCAGCTTAAGGGCACACCAAGAGACCCAGTACTTC.

The V call is TRBV4-1, the J call TRBJ1-2, with 9 bases that match TRBD1. Germline V CDR1 and CDR2: MGHRA, YSYEKL. V gave up 0 bases and J gave up 5 bases; unmatched junction bases: 7. The CDR3 runs to 16 residues. CDR3 coding DNA: TGCGCCAGCAGCCAAGACGCGAGGGACAGGGCGTATGGCTACACCTTC. This sequence encodes CASSQDARDRAYGYTF.

This rearrangement joins TRBV11-2 to TRBJ2-1, with 12 bases matching TRBD2. The V segment lost 3 bases and the J segment 10 bases; nucleotides outside the gene matches: 4. This CDR3 region has 14 residues. CDR1 and CDR2 from the germline V gene are SGHAT and FQNNGV. DNA of the CDR3: TGTGCCAGCAGCTTGACTAGCGGGAGAGGCGAGCAGTTCTTC. This encodes CASSLTSGRGEQFF.

The chain recombines TRBV18 with TRBJ1-2; D remains ambiguous. Germline-derived CDR1 and CDR2 are KGHSH and LQKENI. This CDR3 is built from 13 residues. Between the trimmed V and J ends, which lost 2 bases and 3 bases, there was a span of 7 bases. CDR3 nucleotides: TGTGCCAGCTCACCAGACGAGTACTATGGCTACACCTTC. It encodes CASSPDEYYGYTF.

This chain uses TRBV11-1 with TRBJ2-7, with D perhaps TRBD2 (5 bases). The CDR3 length is 13 residues. The germline V gene encodes CDR1 SGHAT and CDR2 FQDESV (reference sequence). V was pared by 7 bases and J by 7 bases, with 17 bases between. Here the CDR3 DNA reads TGTGCCAGCACCCCCGGGCCCAGAGGGGAGCAGTACTTC. This gives the protein CASTPGPRGEQYF.

This chain's CDR3 is CASTFARDLWNEQFF. The CDR3, as DNA: TGTGCCAGCACCTTTGCGAGGGATCTATGGAATGAGCAGTTCTTC. The V call is TRBV6-1, the J call TRBJ2-1, with TRBD2 as a possible D gene (5 bases). The CDR3 is 15 amino acids. CDR1 is MNHNS, CDR2 SASEGT, per germline. V lost 7 bases and J lost 7, with 20 bases in between.

The chain has TRBV5-4 and TRBJ1-2; D might be TRBD1 (6 bases). The V gene's germline CDR1 is SGHNT and CDR2 YYREEE (reference sequence). The germline V and J ends were trimmed by 5 bases and 0 bases, with 14 bases remaining between them. This CDR3 region has 15 residues. In DNA, the CDR3 is TGTGCCAGCAGTTTACAGGGAGCGGCTAACTATGGCTACACCTTC. Translated: CASSLQGAANYGYTF.

The chain is built from TRBV11-3 and TRBJ2-7, with a possible D match to TRBD2 (5 bases). The germline gives CDR1 SGHNT, CDR2 YENEEA. Trimming took off 3 bases at V and 0 bases at J, with 12 bases between the two ends. CDR3 length: 15 amino acids. The CDR3, as DNA: TGTGCCAGCAGCTTCGGGGATACTTCCTCCTACGAGCAGTACTTC. Translating it yields CASSFGDTSSYEQYF.

V usage is TRBV7-8 and J usage is TRBJ2-1, with TRBD2 matching over 9 bases. The CDR3 has 16 residues. The V gene's germline CDR1 is SGHVS and CDR2 FQNEAQ. V was pared by 3 bases and J by 1 base, with 4 bases of the junction left unmatched. The DNA of the CDR3 is TGTGCCAGCAGCTTGTTGGGACTAGCATCCTACAATGAGCAGTTCTTC. Encoded protein: CASSLLGLASYNEQFF.

The chain uses TRBV4-1 and TRBJ1-4; 9 bases fit TRBD1. Per the germline V gene, CDR1 is MGHRA and CDR2 is YSYEKL. Trimming cost V 3 bases and J 4 bases; bases outside gene matches: 3. This CDR3 is built from 15 residues. CDR3 DNA: TGCGCCAGCAGCCACCCGGACAGGGGTAATGAAAAACTGTTTTTT. It codes for CASSHPDRGNEKLFF.

This chain joins TRBV5-1 and TRBJ1-1; D is undetermined. The V and J ends lost 0 bases and 1 base respectively, with 7 bases between them. This CDR3 is built from 14 residues. Germline CDR1 and CDR2: SGHRS and YFSETQ. This chain's CDR3 is CASSLAPANTEAFF. The CDR3 DNA is TGCGCCAGCAGCTTGGCGCCAGCGAACACTGAAGCTTTCTTT.

The chain has TRBV5-1 and TRBJ1-5, with D possibly being TRBD1 (6 bases). From germline, CDR1 is SGHRS and CDR2 YFSETQ. This CDR3 contains 17 residues. V was cut by 5 bases and J by 7 bases, with 25 bases left in between. The CDR3: CASRFRRTVDSHQPQHF. As DNA, the CDR3 is TGCGCCAGCAGGTTCCGACGGACAGTCGACAGTCACCAGCCCCAGCATTTT.

The chain joins TRBV27 to TRBJ2-3; TRBD2 matches at 11 bases. There are 16 residues in the CDR3. The trim removed 5 bases at V and 4 bases at J, leaving 8 bases unmatched. Germline assignment: CDR1 MNHEY and CDR2 SMNVEV (reference sequence). The chain's CDR3 is CASSTSTSGTSDTQYF. DNA for the CDR3: TGTGCCAGCAGTACCTCGACTAGCGGGACTTCAGATACGCAGTATTTT.

This clone was counted many times. V usage is TRBV7-2 and J usage is TRBJ2-3; TRBD2 matches 9 bases. CDR1 and CDR2 (germline): SGHTA, FQGNSA. The CDR3 runs 13 residues. V shed 11 bases, J shed 6 bases, and the junction held 9 bases outside the gene matches. The CDR3 reads CAGRGGGADTQYF. For the CDR3, the DNA is TGTGCCGGACGTGGCGGGGGGGCGGATACGCAGTATTTT.

The chain recombines TRBV9 with TRBJ2-2, with D unresolved. In germline, CDR1 is SGDLS, CDR2 YYNGEE. The V gene lost 0 bases and the J gene lost 4 bases, with 10 bases spanning the gap. The CDR3 totals 15 residues. This chain's CDR3 is CASSVVAGSTGELFF. The CDR3 bases are TGTGCCAGCAGCGTAGTGGCAGGTTCCACCGGGGAGCTGTTTTTT.

V and J are TRBV7-9 and TRBJ2-1, with 14 nucleotides matching TRBD2. This CDR3 contains 17 residues. After removal of 3 bases from V and 8 bases from J, the junction contained 9 bases not matched to a gene. Germline CDR1 SEHNR, CDR2 FQNEAQ (reference sequence). CDR3 sequence: CASSFGTSGSLVDEQFF. CDR3 nucleotide sequence: TGTGCCAGCAGCTTTGGGACTAGCGGGAGTTTGGTGGATGAGCAGTTCTTC.

This clone was picked up a small number of times. The chain uses TRBV7-9 and TRBJ2-3; 7 nucleotides match TRBD1. This CDR3 is 15 amino acids long. Germline loops: CDR1 SEHNR, CDR2 FQNEAQ (reference sequence). Trimming took 7 bases from V and 1 from J; bases not matched to a gene: 8. CDR3 coding DNA: TGTGCCAGCAAGACAGGGCTGGATGGCACAGATACGCAGTATTTT. Translating it yields CASKTGLDGTDTQYF.

This clone showed up just a few times. The CDR3 DNA reads as TGTGCCAGCAGTTTAAGGGGAGGCTCCTACGAGCAGTACTTC. Encoded protein: CASSLRGGSYEQYF. The V call is TRBV27, the J call TRBJ2-7; the D gene is possibly TRBD2 (6 bases). The germline V gene encodes CDR1 MNHEY and CDR2 SMNVEV (reference sequence). V lost 2 bases and J lost 0, with 8 bases in between. The CDR3 has 14 amino acids.

The genes are TRBV4-2 and TRBJ2-7; 10 nucleotides match TRBD2. The ends lost 4 bases at V and 6 bases at J; junction bases unmatched: 3. Germline V gene lookup returns CDR1 LGHNA and CDR2 YNFKEQ. The CDR3 has 13 residues. The CDR3 bases are TGTGCCAGCAGCCCACTAGCGGGACGCGAGCAGTACTTC. Amino acid sequence: CASSPLAGREQYF.

V usage is TRBV5-1 and J usage is TRBJ2-1; 7 bases align to TRBD2. Per germline, CDR1 SGHRS and CDR2 YFSETQ. CDR3 length: 16 amino acids. Unmatched junction bases numbered 14, after V lost 4 bases and J lost 7 bases. The CDR3 nucleotides are TGCGCCAGCAGCCGGGGGAGGGCGAATATGGGAAATGAGCAGTTCTTC. As protein: CASSRGRANMGNEQFF.